This T cell receptor (beta chain) was observed in a study of CD8 T cells in seronegative destructive rheumatoid arthritis (dated by TCRdb to the early 2020s). About the full investigation: At the time of sampling, seven of the eight CND-RA patients were on biological drugs. Comparison cohorts of seropositive RA, seronegative RA and healthy controls came from an earlier published TCRbeta dataset rather than new sequencing. Peripheral CD8+ TCRbeta repertoires of CCP-negative destructive rheumatoid arthritis (CND-RA) patients were compared with newly diagnosed seropositive RA, seronegative RA and healthy controls.

CND-RA patients were negative for the clinical CCP2 antibody test, and joint destruction progressed despite active therapy. Every CND-RA patient showed typical joint destruction in the wrists and ankles and had failed conventional anti-rheumatic therapy. Instead of being sampled at diagnosis, CND-RA patients were sampled after long disease histories, which in several cases spanned decades. About 50 millilitres of EDTA-anticoagulated peripheral blood were collected from each patient. Peripheral blood mononuclear cells were isolated by Ficoll-Paque PLUS density gradient separation. AutoMACS magnetic bead positive selection was used to isolate CD8+ cells from fresh or cryopreserved PBMCs, and purity was verified by flow cytometry. Nucleospin Tissue or Tissue XS kits were used for genomic DNA extraction, and quantification was performed on a Qubit 2.0 fluorometer. TCRbeta sequencing used genomic DNA from CD8+ cells, following the manufacturer's instructions. A genomics technology centre in Finland ran the TCRbeta sequencing, which was done with the immunoSEQ assay. Per the source publication's procedure: Clonotype tables generated by the immunoSEQ preprocessing pipeline were converted into VDJtools format, and non-productive clonotypes were filtered out. Samples with fewer than 10,000 reads were excluded, the remaining samples were subsampled to 10,000 reads, and most of the eight CND-RA samples met this threshold. Using the VDJtools CalcDiversityStats function on data subsampled to 10,000 reads, the Shannon-Wiener, Simpson and clonality indices were calculated. To infer antigen specificity, non-singleton TCRbeta clonotypes were hard-matched against VDJdb, with no mismatches permitted. CDR3 sequences that differed by a single amino acid (Hamming distance 1) were grouped into clusters that potentially share antigen targets. After each group was resampled to six samples, one-sided Fisher's exact tests checked public clonotypes for group enrichment, with the whole procedure repeated ten times. TCRdb stores this immuneACCESS table with in-frame sequences only. Part of the clones is absent; in the studies checked, under half of the shortfall reflects unresolved V genes, and no reason is known for the rest. D and trimming were read from the DNA, whereas the V and J calls and clone size are those reported in that table. In all, the sample holds roughly 4,100 clones, and just over 70% of those were seen once. The biggest ten clones account for around a third of the sample.

Turning to this clone: The antigen it recognizes is unknown. No base quality values were provided; no much bigger clone lies one nucleotide off.

Broader findings and caveats from the paper: CND-RA repertoires showed more CMV-reactive and fewer influenza A-reactive CD8+ TCRbeta sequences than controls and other RA subtypes. After adjustment for age, less diverse and more clonal CD8+ TCRbeta repertoires appeared to be present in CND-RA patients than in other RA subtypes. The study acknowledged the small size of the CND-RA cohort as a limitation. Across the 90,000 to 150,000 clonotypes tested, no public clonotype enrichment remained significant after Benjamini-Hochberg correction. A distinct set of enriched public clonotypes appeared to be present in CND-RA patients, and the authors interpreted this finding as support for a separate disease subset. Without diagnostic samples, TCR repertoire differences may partly reflect poor disease control over the years rather than being present at onset.

CDR3 length: 15 amino acids, cysteine to phenylalanine. This entry keeps only the CDR3 DNA: 45 bases, framed from base 1. From V the trimming removes 6 bases and from J it removes 3 bases, while the gene matches leave 9 bases of the junction unaccounted for. The germline V gene yields SGHRS for CDR1 and YFSETQ for CDR2. Rearrangement joined TRBV5-1 to TRBJ2-1, with 7 bases in between that match TRBD1. The sample was CD8+ T cells from blood. The sequence was obtained from a woman between 45 and 75 years old with seronegative destructive rheumatoid arthritis. The DNA sequence is as follows: TGCGCCAGCAACACCGGGACAGACCTCTACAATGAGCAGTTCTTC. This is translated as CASNTGTDLYNEQFF.